A single TCR beta chain is shown here with its context. No antigen is known for it. J was trimmed by 2 bases and V by 8 bases; bases with no gene match: 6. In germline, CDR1 is MNHNS, CDR2 SASEGT. This CDR3 contains 13 residues. This record comes from a study of shared clonotypes between healthy human individuals. Generated by immunoSEQ multiplex PCR, the TCRdb table keeps only in-frame clones and is missing some. The sample includes over a million clones, more than 75% of them seen just once. Study results and caveats: Estimated richness was generally greater in naive than memory subsets.

Sequencing was carried out using memory CD4+ T cells from PBMCs. Subset described: CD45RA-negative fraction. The sequence came from a man aged 18 to 29 in good health. Some clones in this sample may be carry-over from other donors' samples. This chain connects TRBV6-1 to TRBJ2-7, with 7 bases identical to TRBD1. CDR3 bases: TGTGCCAGCCGAAGGACAGGTGCCTACGAGCAGTACTTC. Translating gives CASRRTGAYEQYF.